This T cell receptor beta chain was documented in a study of regulatory T cells in long-lasting Graves disease. Germline loops: CDR1 SGHDT, CDR2 YYEEEE. CDR3 length equals 13 residues. V lost 4 bases and J lost 3, with 10 bases in between. This clonotype was recorded many times. Its target is not known. Findings and limits, study-wide: Among samples with persistent disease, TRBV28, TRBJ1-2 and TRBJ2-5 were favored.

Arm-PCR with iRepertoire HTBI primers amplified the CDR3 regions for these TCR beta libraries. Under the authors' procedure: Across all samples, 62 TRBV segments and 11 to 15 TRBJ segments were identified. TCRdb analysed the multiplex PCR reads with MiXCR anew, one entry per CDR3 protein. In this record, the V and J calls reflect TCRdb's handling and not the investigators' own analysis. The sample yields 200,000 to 300,000 distinct CDR3 sequences, 20% to 25% seen once. Noted time point: newly diagnosed GD, antithyroid drugs for less than 3 months. The authors made the TCR library using RNA they extracted from PBMCs. Graves' disease diagnosis relied on American Thyroid Association guidelines.

The origin of this receptor is a female donor with Graves disease. The rearrangement links TRBV5-6 to TRBJ1-1; no clear D. Here the sequenced sample was peripheral blood mononuclear cells (PBMCs), taken at new diagnosis, from a patient treated with antithyroid drugs. The CDR3 is CASSPRRDTEAFF. CDR3 coding DNA: TGTGCCAGCAGCCCTAGAAGGGACACTGAAGCTTTCTTT.